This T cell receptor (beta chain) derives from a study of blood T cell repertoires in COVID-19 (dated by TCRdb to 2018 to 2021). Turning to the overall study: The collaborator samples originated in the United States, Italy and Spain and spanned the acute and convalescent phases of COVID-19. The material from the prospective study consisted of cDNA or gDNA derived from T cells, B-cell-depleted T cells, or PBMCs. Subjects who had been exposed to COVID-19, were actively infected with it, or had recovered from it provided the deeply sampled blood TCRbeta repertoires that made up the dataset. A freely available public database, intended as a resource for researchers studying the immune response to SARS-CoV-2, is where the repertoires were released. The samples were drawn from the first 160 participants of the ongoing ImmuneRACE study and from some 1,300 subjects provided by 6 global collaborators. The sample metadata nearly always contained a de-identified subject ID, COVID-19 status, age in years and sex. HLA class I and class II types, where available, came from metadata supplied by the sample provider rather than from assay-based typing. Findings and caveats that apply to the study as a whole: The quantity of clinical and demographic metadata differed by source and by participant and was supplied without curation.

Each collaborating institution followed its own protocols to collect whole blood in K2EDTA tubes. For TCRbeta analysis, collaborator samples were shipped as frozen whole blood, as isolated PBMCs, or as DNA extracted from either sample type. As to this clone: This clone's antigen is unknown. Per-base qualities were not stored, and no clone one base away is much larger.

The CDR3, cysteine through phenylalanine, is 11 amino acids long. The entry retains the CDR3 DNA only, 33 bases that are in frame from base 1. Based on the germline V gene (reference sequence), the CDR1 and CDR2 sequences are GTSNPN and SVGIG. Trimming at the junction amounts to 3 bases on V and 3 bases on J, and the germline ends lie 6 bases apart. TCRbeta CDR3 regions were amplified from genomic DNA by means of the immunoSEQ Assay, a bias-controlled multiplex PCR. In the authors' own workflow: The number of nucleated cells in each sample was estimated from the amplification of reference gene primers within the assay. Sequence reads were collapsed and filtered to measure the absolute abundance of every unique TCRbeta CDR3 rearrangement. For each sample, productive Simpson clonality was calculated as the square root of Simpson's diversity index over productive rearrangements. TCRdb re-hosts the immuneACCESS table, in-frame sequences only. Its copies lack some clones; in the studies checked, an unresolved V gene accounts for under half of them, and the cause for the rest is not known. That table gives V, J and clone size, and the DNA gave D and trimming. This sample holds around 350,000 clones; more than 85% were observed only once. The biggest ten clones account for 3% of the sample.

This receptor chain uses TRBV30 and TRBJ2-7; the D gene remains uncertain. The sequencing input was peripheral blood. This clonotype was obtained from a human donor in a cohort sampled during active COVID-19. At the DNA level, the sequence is TGTGCCTGGAGCCTTAACTACGAGCAGTACTTC. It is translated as CAWSLNYEQYF.